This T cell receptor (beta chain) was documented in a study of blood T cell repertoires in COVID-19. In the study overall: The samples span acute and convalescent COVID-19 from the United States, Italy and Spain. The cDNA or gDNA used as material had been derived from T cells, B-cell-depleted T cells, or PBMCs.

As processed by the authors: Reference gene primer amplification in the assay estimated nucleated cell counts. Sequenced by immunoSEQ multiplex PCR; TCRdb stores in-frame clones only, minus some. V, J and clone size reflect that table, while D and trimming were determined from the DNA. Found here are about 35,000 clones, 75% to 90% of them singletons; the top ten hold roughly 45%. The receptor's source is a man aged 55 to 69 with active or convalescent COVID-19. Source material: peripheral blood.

The CDR3 DNA sequence: TGTGCCAGCAGCCAACAATCCTCGTACTCTGGAAACACCATATATTTT. Encoded protein: CASSQQSSYSGNTIYF. This chain links TRBV9 with TRBJ1-3; D uncertain. This CDR3 comprises 16 residues. CDR1 SGDLS and CDR2 YYNGEE come from the germline V gene. Trimming removed 4 bases from V and 0 bases from J, with 14 bases in between.